This paragraph reports one T cell receptor (beta chain). The sample originates from a study of blood T cell repertoires in COVID-19. V was pared by 0 bases and J by 5 bases, with 6 bases of the junction left unmatched. Germline V lookup: CDR1 SNHLY, CDR2 FYNNEI. The CDR3 is 15 amino acids. Some clones are missing from TCRdb's copy, which holds only in-frame ones; the method was immunoSEQ multiplex PCR. The sample shows roughly 81,000 clones, approximately 88% of them seen only once. This TCR came from a man younger than 45 with acute or convalescent COVID-19. V is TRBV2 and J is TRBJ2-7; 8 nucleotides align to TRBD1. The sample consisted of peripheral blood. This chain's CDR3 is CASSEASGQGNEQYF. The CDR3 DNA follows: TGTGCCAGCAGTGAAGCGTCCGGACAGGGAAACGAGCAGTACTTC.